Listed below are T cell receptor beta chains from one sample, sequenced in a study of blood T cell repertoires in COVID-19. The data were produced by immunoSEQ multiplex PCR, yet TCRdb's version contains in-frame clones alone and is incomplete. The data hold roughly 120,000 clones, with roughly nine tenths observed a single time. The specimen sequenced was peripheral blood. Receptors were obtained from a man in his 70s who had recovered from COVID-19. CDR3s include the opening cysteine and the closing phenylalanine or tryptophan. The listing skips clone size in some rows; elsewhere it reads once, few, many or a size class.

cdr3_aa clone_size j_call v_call
CASSRDNSGANVLTF NA TRBJ2-6 TRBV5-1
CASTPGTAFGETQYF NA TRBJ2-5 TRBV5-1
CASSSGLAGGAYNEQFF NA TRBJ2-1 TRBV5-1
CASSPSGSYEQYF once TRBJ2-7 TRBV5-4
CASSDVPPAGGPGETQYF once TRBJ2-5 TRBV3-1/TRBV3-2
CAISEPGVIYEQYF NA TRBJ2-7 TRBV10-3
CASSLVLQGLNTEAFF NA TRBJ1-1 TRBV11-2
CASSLWSGEGGSPLHF NA TRBJ1-6 TRBV28
CASSVQQGQDGYTF NA TRBJ1-2 TRBV5-1
CASRGDGTGELFF NA TRBJ2-2 TRBV2
CASSLDWGPYEQYF NA TRBJ2-7 TRBV5-1
CASSQLAQRPSSYEQYF once TRBJ2-7 TRBV4-2
CASSSYRDSPLHF NA TRBJ1-6 TRBV5-1
CASSGLAGDYNEQFF NA TRBJ2-1 TRBV10-2
CASSTGTNSGNTIYF NA TRBJ1-3 TRBV19
CASRNPGWETQYF NA TRBJ2-5 TRBV19
CASSQAGEATEAFF NA TRBJ1-1 TRBV4-1
CASSPRLRLAGATGELFF NA TRBJ2-2 TRBV7-8
CASSPTPSASTDTQYF NA TRBJ2-3 TRBV5-1
CASSSGTSGGYSYEQYF NA TRBJ2-7 TRBV28
CASSEPGRPTDTQYF NA TRBJ2-3 TRBV9
CASSVGTGGGAAHNYGYTF NA TRBJ1-2 TRBV9